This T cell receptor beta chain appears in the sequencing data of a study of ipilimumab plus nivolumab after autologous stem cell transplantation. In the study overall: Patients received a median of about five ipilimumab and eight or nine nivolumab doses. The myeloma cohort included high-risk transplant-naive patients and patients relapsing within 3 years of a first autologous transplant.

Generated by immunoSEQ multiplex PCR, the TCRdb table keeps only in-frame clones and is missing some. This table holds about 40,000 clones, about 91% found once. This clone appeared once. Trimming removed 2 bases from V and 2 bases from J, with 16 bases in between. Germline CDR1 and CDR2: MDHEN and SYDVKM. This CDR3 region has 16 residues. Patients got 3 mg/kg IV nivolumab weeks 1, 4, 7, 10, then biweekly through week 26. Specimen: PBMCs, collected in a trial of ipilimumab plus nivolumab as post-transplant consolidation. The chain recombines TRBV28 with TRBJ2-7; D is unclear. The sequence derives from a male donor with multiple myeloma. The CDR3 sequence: CASSLPAEGDPYEQYF. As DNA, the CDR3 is TGTGCCAGCAGTTTACCCGCAGAAGGAGACCCCTACGAGCAGTACTTC.